The present T cell receptor beta chain was sequenced within a study of blood T cell repertoires in COVID-19. Study summary: The samples span acute and convalescent COVID-19 from the United States, Italy and Spain.

Germline loops: CDR1 SNHLY, CDR2 FYNNEI. With 5 bases removed from V and 0 bases from J, the gap between germline ends came to 13 bases. This CDR3 region has 15 residues. Measured with immunoSEQ multiplex PCR; TCRdb has only the in-frame clones, and not every one. The sample consists of about 180,000 clones, roughly 83% of them appearing once. This chain joins TRBV2 and TRBJ1-1; possible D gene TRBD1, 5 bases. The specimen was peripheral blood. The sequence derives from a man in his late teens or twenties with active or convalescent COVID-19. CDR3 sequence: CASSSGGGMNTEAFF. The CDR3 DNA reads TGTGCCAGCAGTTCCGGGGGTGGGATGAACACTGAAGCTTTCTTT.